The sequence of this TCR beta chain was determined in a study of cytomegalovirus exposure and HLA in healthy donors. Study-level information: Falling in the Caucasian-associated ancestry cluster were 80% to 85% of approximately 400 genotyped donors. Findings and limits, study-wide: Looking again later, the authors saw that most CMV-associated TCR beta chains seemed HLA-restricted. In presence/absence analyses, roughly uniform sequencing depth across donors was assumed. Later examination showed HLA-associated TCR beta chains had greater clonal expansion than equally common others.

This PCR relied on a set of 60 Vbeta primers and 13 Jbeta primers. Some clones are missing from TCRdb's copy, which holds only in-frame ones; the method was immunoSEQ multiplex PCR. The sample holds roughly 290,000 clones, 75% to 90% seen once. This CDR3 contains 14 residues. The germline gives CDR1 SSHAT, CDR2 FNYEAQ (reference sequence). V shed 1 base, J shed 9 bases, and the junction held 8 bases outside the gene matches. As concerns this clone: Its specificity is not known.

The sequenced sample was PBMCs. The receptor's source is a girl between 2 and 10 years old in good health and CMV-seronegative. The J gene is TRBJ2-5, the V gene TRBV7-7; 7 nucleotides align to TRBD2. As DNA, the CDR3 is TGTGCCAGCAGCTTAGTGGCGAGCGGGGAGGCCCAGTACTTC. It specifies CASSLVASGEAQYF. The whole variable domain, filled in from reference TRBV7-7 and TRBJ2-5, reads GAGVSQSPRYKVTKRGQDVTLRCDPISSHATLYWYQQALGQGPEFLTYFNYEAQPDKSGLPSDRFSAERPEGSISTLTIQRTEQRDSAMYRCASSLVASGEAQYFGPGTRLLVL.